Included here is one T cell receptor (beta chain) sequence, with context. The antigen is not known. The CDR3 is 15 residues long. Between the trimmed V and J ends, which lost 3 bases and 3 bases, there was a span of 15 bases. Germline CDR1 is SGDLS and CDR2 is YYNGEE. TCRdb analysed the reads with MiXCR anew, one entry per CDR3 protein. The sample lists around 900,000 distinct CDR3 sequences, 31% occurring once. The sample belongs to a study of T cell repertoires in cytomegalovirus infection. Sequencing was performed on cultured CD8+ T cells from PBMCs, taken from culture after CMV antigen stimulation. The TCR comes from a human donor in good health (CMV status not recorded). Some clones in this sample may be carry-over from other donors' samples. The rearrangement links TRBV9 to TRBJ1-1; no firm D call. CDR3 DNA sequence: TGTGCCAGCAGCGAGTGGTCTGTTGGGGACACTGAAGCTTTCTTT. This translates into CASSEWSVGDTEAFF.